This TCR beta chain was sequenced in a study of T cell responses to AZD1222 COVID-19 vaccine. General study findings and limits: The span of vaccine-associated CD4 TCRs extended across spike, with dominance at 160-218 and 743-854. Most donors were white British, females outnumbered males, and clonal diversity was possibly underestimated. Unmutated variant regions reportedly attract nearly half of all spike-specific TCRs. Seropositive status at baseline applied to only a handful of AZD1222 recipients.

Measured with immunoSEQ multiplex PCR; TCRdb has only the in-frame clones, and not every one. The sample consists of under 55,000 clones, around 80% of them appearing once. V was clipped by 7 bases and J by 8 bases, with 12 bases between them. Germline V CDR1 and CDR2: MRHNA, SNTAGT. This CDR3 contains 12 residues. With respect to this clone: Antigen: not known.

The input for sequencing was peripheral blood, taken on day 0 of AZD1222 vaccination. This TCR came from an adult in good health. The chain carries TRBV6-4 and TRBJ2-1; a weak D match, TRBD1 (5 bases). The CDR3, as DNA: TGTGCCAGCAAGGCCTCCAGGGATGAGCAGTTCTTC. As protein: CASKASRDEQFF.